Listed below are T cell receptor beta chains from one sample, sequenced in a study of T-cell memory formation after mild COVID-19. TCRdb re-derived calls from the 5' RACE reads in MiXCR, one entry per CDR3 protein. Of just over 300,000 distinct CDR3 sequences in the sample, less than 20% were seen once. The sequenced sample was PBMCs or a T cell subset sorted from them (not recorded which). These receptor sequences come from a man aged 18 to 30 who had mild COVID-19 (a few samples of this study predate the infection). Cell type and time point are not known. Each CDR3 is given with its conserved first and last residue. The D gene is left open where the match is weak. Expanded clones are given a class, and other clones once, few, many or no size at all.

>TRBJ1-1|.|.|TRBV9
CASNRQPLNMNTEAFF
TGTGCCAGCAACAGACAGCCGCTCAATATGAACACTGAAGCTTTCTTT
>TRBJ1-5|.|few|TRBV4-1
CASSQDPARTDQPQHF
TGCGCCAGCAGCCAAGACCCAGCCAGGACCGATCAGCCCCAGCATTTT
>TRBJ2-1|.|few|TRBV12-3/TRBV12-4
CASRPTGGGLLIEQFF
TGTGCCAGCAGGCCCACCGGCGGCGGACTATTGATCGAGCAGTTCTTC
>TRBJ1-2|TRBD1|.|TRBV18
CASSPTAEGQALRTF
TGTGCCAGCTCACCTACAGCCGAGGGACAGGCACTACGCACCTTC
>TRBJ2-3|TRBD1|many|TRBV24-1
CATSGDRTTDTQYF
TGTGCCACCAGTGGGGACAGGACCACAGATACGCAGTATTTT
>TRBJ1-5|.|.|TRBV12-3/TRBV12-4
CASSFAGPEPQHF
TGTGCCAGCAGTTTTGCGGGGCCGGAGCCCCAGCATTTT
>TRBJ1-1|TRBD1|.|TRBV7-2
CASSLAGQGGENTEAFF
TGTGCCAGCAGCTTAGCCGGCCAGGGGGGTGAGAACACTGAAGCTTTCTTT
>TRBJ2-6|TRBD2|few|TRBV3-1
CASSPRGGLGANVLTF
TGTGCCAGCAGCCCCCGGGGGGGCCTGGGGGCCAACGTCCTGACTTTC
>TRBJ2-7|.|.|TRBV7-3
CASSLFPGRTYEQYF
TGTGCCAGCAGCCTCTTCCCCGGCCGTACTTACGAGCAGTACTTC
>TRBJ1-1|.|few|TRBV4-3
CASSQDRSEAFF
TGCGCCAGCAGCCAAGATCGAAGTGAAGCTTTCTTT
>TRBJ1-1|.|once|TRBV29-1
CSVERGRATEAFF
TGCAGCGTTGAACGGGGTAGGGCCACTGAAGCTTTCTTT
>TRBJ2-1|.|.|TRBV7-9
CASSSITGWSYNEQFF
TGTGCCAGCAGCTCAATAACAGGGTGGTCCTACAATGAGCAGTTCTTC
>TRBJ2-1|TRBD2|.|TRBV10-1
CASSASGGDEQFF
TGCGCCAGCAGTGCTAGCGGGGGGGATGAGCAGTTCTTC
>TRBJ2-1|.|.|TRBV5-1
CASSLDANEQFF
TGCGCCAGCAGCTTGGACGCGAATGAGCAGTTCTTC
>TRBJ2-5|.|few|TRBV14
CASSQDVIGETQYF
TGTGCCAGCAGCCAGGACGTAATAGGGGAGACCCAGTACTTC
>TRBJ2-3|.|few|TRBV18
CASSLLVTDTQYF
TGTGCCAGCTCCCTCCTCGTTACAGATACGCAGTATTTT
>TRBJ1-6|.|.|TRBV15
CATSNIRGEGSPLHF
TGTGCCACCAGCAATATACGGGGAGAAGGCTCACCCCTCCACTTT
>TRBJ1-1|.|few|TRBV12-5
CASGLGGGVPAEAFF
TGTGCTAGTGGTTTAGGAGGTGGGGTACCGGCTGAAGCTTTCTTT
>TRBJ2-1|TRBD2|few|TRBV29-1
CSFLAGAHEQFF
TGCAGCTTTTTAGCGGGGGCCCATGAGCAGTTCTTC
>TRBJ2-3|TRBD2|.|TRBV12-3/TRBV12-4
CASSFLSGAYTDTQYF
TGTGCCAGCAGTTTTCTAAGCGGGGCTTACACAGATACGCAGTATTTT
>TRBJ1-5|.|.|TRBV3-1
CASSQAAGPQHF
TGTGCCAGCAGCCAAGCGGCGGGGCCCCAGCATTTT
>TRBJ1-1|.|.|TRBV6-6
CASTPTGLAEAFF
TGTGCCAGCACCCCGACAGGCTTAGCTGAAGCTTTCTTT
>TRBJ1-2|.|.|TRBV20-1
CSARVGQVGYTF
TGCAGTGCTAGAGTCGGTCAGGTCGGCTACACCTTC
>TRBJ2-1|.|few|TRBV6-1
CASSEIPTWDEQFF
TGTGCCAGCAGTGAAATTCCCACGTGGGATGAGCAGTTCTTC
>TRBJ1-2|.|.|TRBV29-1
CSVGQTVNYGYTF
TGCAGCGTTGGCCAGACAGTTAACTATGGCTACACCTTC
>TRBJ1-1|.|.|TRBV5-1
CASSLEGDRLEAFF
TGCGCCAGCAGCTTGGAGGGTGACAGACTTGAAGCTTTCTTT
>TRBJ2-1|.|.|TRBV5-1
CASSLNRRGEQFF
TGCGCCAGCAGCTTGAACCGGAGAGGTGAGCAGTTCTTC
>TRBJ1-1|.|many|TRBV12-3/TRBV12-4
CASSFLDTEAFF
TGTGCCAGCAGTTTTCTGGACACTGAAGCTTTCTTT
>TRBJ1-2|.|few|TRBV19
CASSPVQGNYGYTF
TGTGCCAGTAGTCCCGTTCAGGGTAACTATGGCTACACCTTC
>TRBJ1-5|.|few|TRBV7-9
CASSLGAGPHNQPQHF
TGTGCCAGCAGCTTAGGCGCAGGACCACACAATCAGCCCCAGCATTTT
>TRBJ1-1|TRBD1|once|TRBV7-9
CASSPPDRGFTEAFF
TGTGCCAGCAGCCCACCGGACAGGGGTTTCACTGAAGCTTTCTTT
>TRBJ2-7|.|.|TRBV4-3
CASSRGAPSYEQYF
TGCGCCAGCAGCCGGGGGGCTCCCTCCTACGAGCAGTACTTC
>TRBJ2-3|TRBD2|.|TRBV7-8
CASSLLVSGGPDTQYF
TGTGCCAGCAGCCTCCTGGTTAGCGGGGGTCCAGATACGCAGTATTTT
>TRBJ2-1|TRBD2|.|TRBV3-1
CASSRLSGGANEQFF
TGTGCCAGCAGCCGCCTTAGCGGGGGGGCAAATGAGCAGTTCTTC
>TRBJ1-4|.|.|TRBV20-1
CSARDLRGRINEKLFF
TGCAGTGCTAGAGATCTCCGGGGACGGATAAATGAAAAACTGTTTTTT
>TRBJ2-1|TRBD2|few|TRBV30
CAWSGIAGGYNEQFF
TGTGCCTGGAGTGGTATAGCGGGGGGGTACAATGAGCAGTTCTTC
>TRBJ2-3|TRBD1|few|TRBV5-1
CASSLMGQGTDTQYF
TGCGCCAGCAGCTTAATGGGACAGGGCACAGATACGCAGTATTTT
>TRBJ2-7|.|few|TRBV7-2
CASSPSRVKQYF
TGTGCCAGCAGCCCATCCCGGGTTAAGCAGTACTTC
>TRBJ2-2|.|.|TRBV11-2
CASSSLETANTGELFF
TGTGCCAGCAGCTCCTTGGAGACAGCGAACACCGGGGAGCTGTTTTTT
>TRBJ1-3|.|.|TRBV5-1
CASSTDSSGSGNTIYF
TGCGCCAGCAGCACGGACAGTTCGGGGTCTGGAAACACCATATATTTT
>TRBJ1-1|.|.|TRBV6-6
CASSKARWAFF
TGTGCCAGCTCAAAGGCTCGGTGGGCTTTCTTT
>TRBJ2-3|TRBD2|.|TRBV20-1
CSASLASGGGDTQYF
TGCAGTGCTAGTTTGGCTAGCGGGGGGGGAGATACGCAGTATTTT
>TRBJ2-2|.|few|TRBV7-2
CASSLPVRGTGELFF
TGTGCCAGCAGCCTCCCGGTCCGTGGGACCGGGGAGCTGTTTTTT
>TRBJ2-5|TRBD2|many|TRBV11-2
CASRPPAGQETQYF
TGTGCCAGCAGACCCCCAGCGGGACAAGAGACCCAGTACTTC
>TRBJ2-5|.|few|TRBV18
CASSPPSRETQYF
TGTGCCAGCTCACCACCCAGCAGGGAGACCCAGTACTTC
>TRBJ2-3|.|.|TRBV24-1
CATSLPGLTDTQYF
TGTGCCACCAGTCTTCCGGGGCTCACAGATACGCAGTATTTT
>TRBJ2-3|TRBD2|.|TRBV12-3/TRBV12-4
CASSPPGTTRVHTQYF
TGTGCCAGCAGTCCCCCCGGGACTACGAGGGTTCATACGCAGTATTTT
>TRBJ2-6|.|few|TRBV9
CASSFRESSGANVLTF
TGTGCCAGCAGCTTCCGGGAGAGCTCTGGGGCCAACGTCCTGACTTTC
>TRBJ1-5|TRBD1|once|TRBV15
CATSRGGQGDNQPQHF
TGTGCCACCAGCAGAGGGGGACAGGGTGACAATCAGCCCCAGCATTTT
>TRBJ2-3|TRBD2|many|TRBV6-2/TRBV6-3
CASSYNAGGPDTQYF
TGTGCCAGCAGTTACAATGCGGGGGGGCCAGATACGCAGTATTTT
>TRBJ2-3|TRBD1|.|TRBV27
CATRTGYTTDTQYF
TGTGCCACTCGGACAGGGTACACCACAGATACGCAGTATTTT
>TRBJ1-1|.|.|TRBV19
CASSPIRGAEAFF
TGTGCCAGTAGCCCGATTAGGGGGGCTGAAGCTTTCTTT
>TRBJ2-1|TRBD2|few|TRBV20-1
CSQSLAGTNEQFF
TGCAGCCAATCACTAGCGGGGACCAATGAGCAGTTCTTC
>TRBJ2-3|.|.|TRBV20-1
CSARDMGLSTQYF
TGCAGTGCTAGAGATATGGGGTTAAGTACGCAGTATTTT
>TRBJ1-2|.|.|TRBV25-1
CASSEGFYGYTF
TGTGCCAGCAGTGAAGGGTTCTATGGCTACACCTTC
>TRBJ2-7|.|.|TRBV11-3
CASSLEFGREYEQYF
TGTGCCAGCAGCTTAGAATTTGGCAGGGAATACGAGCAGTACTTC
>TRBJ2-4|.|.|TRBV7-9
CASSLEGWAGNPIQYF
TGTGCCAGCAGCTTAGAGGGATGGGCAGGGAACCCCATTCAGTACTTC
>TRBJ1-1|.|few|TRBV2
CASAMNTEAFF
TGTGCCAGCGCCATGAACACTGAAGCTTTCTTT